This TCR beta chain was identified in a study of OX40 agonist ivuxolimab in advanced cancers. The wider study: Hepatocellular carcinoma, melanoma, renal cell or head and neck cancer affected the dose-escalation patients. Overall study findings and caveats: CD8+ T cells (on average) carried more expanded clones than CD4+ T cells.

V gave up 5 bases and J gave up 3 bases, with 10 bases separating them. Germline CDR1 reads MNHEY; CDR2 reads SVGAGI. The CDR3 totals 13 residues. Points on this clone: Its antigen is unknown.

Baseline was the first blood sampling point, followed by cycle 4 day 1 and cycle 7 day 1. The method was immunoSEQ multiplex PCR; TCRdb's version includes in-frame clones alone and lacks a portion of them. The sample has 20,000 or so clones; 74% are singletons. This sequence joins TRBV6-5 and TRBJ2-5, with unresolved D. This specimen consisted of CD4+ or CD8+ T cells sorted from blood, obtained in a trial of the OX40 agonist ivuxolimab. The sequence was obtained from an adult with an advanced solid tumor such as melanoma, head and neck, liver or kidney cancer. The CDR3 nucleotides read TGTGCCAGCAGTCCCCTCATGGAAGAGACCCAGTACTTC. Translation: CASSPLMEETQYF.